This paragraph reports one T cell receptor beta chain. The table lists this clonotype with a few counts. Its antigen has not been determined. No much larger clonotype is one base removed from it; base qualities were not supplied. This record belongs to a study of T-cell reconstitution after alpha-beta-depleted transplantation in children (dated by TCRdb to 2016 to 2018). Broadly, across the study: The study quantitatively tracked T-cell immune reconstitution after TCRalphabeta/CD19-depleted allogeneic hematopoietic cell transplantation in children using TCR repertoire profiling.

Libraries were constructed by PCR. TCRdb records Illumina HiSeq 2500 as the sequencer. To normalize quantification of the TCRbeta repertoire, the TCR libraries were built with molecular barcoding that relied on unique molecular identifiers. TCRdb's own reprocessing of the public reads used fastp at Q25 and MiXCR and kept productive beta chains. Merged by CDR3 protein, the rows form single entries marked with the most common genes and DNA. Here the sample has some 550,000 distinct CDR3 sequences; around 20% occur a single time. Around 3.3% of the sample rests with the top ten. From the cysteine through the phenylalanine, the CDR3 covers 13 amino acids. Left in the record is the CDR3 DNA by itself, 39 bases read in frame from the first base. As encoded in the germline V gene (reference sequence), CDR1 is SGHNT while CDR2 is YYREEE. Compared with germline, V lacks 9 bases and J lacks 6 bases; bases without a gene match: 6.

This sequence was found in a human donor who donated a stem cell graft to a child with acute lymphoblastic leukemia. Recombination linked TRBV5-4 to TRBJ2-3, with 11 junctional bases fitting TRBD1. Sample: PBMCs from the stem cell graft donor, taken from the stem cell graft. The sequenced DNA is TGTGCCATCTCCGGGACAGGGGGGGATACGCAGTATTTT. The translation is CAISGTGGDTQYF.